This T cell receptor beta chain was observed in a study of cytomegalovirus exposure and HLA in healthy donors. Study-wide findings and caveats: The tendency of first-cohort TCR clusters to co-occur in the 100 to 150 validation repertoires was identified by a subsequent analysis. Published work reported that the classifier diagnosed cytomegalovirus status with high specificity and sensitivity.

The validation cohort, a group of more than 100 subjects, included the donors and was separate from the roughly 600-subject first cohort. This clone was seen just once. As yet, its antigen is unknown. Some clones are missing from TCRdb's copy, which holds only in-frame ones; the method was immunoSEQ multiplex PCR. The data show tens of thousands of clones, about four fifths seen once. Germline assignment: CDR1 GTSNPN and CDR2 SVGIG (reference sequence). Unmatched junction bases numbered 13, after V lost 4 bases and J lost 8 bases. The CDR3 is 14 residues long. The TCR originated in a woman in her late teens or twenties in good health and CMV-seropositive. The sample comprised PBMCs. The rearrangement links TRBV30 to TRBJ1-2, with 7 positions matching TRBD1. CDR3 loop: CAWTTGRDRRGYTF. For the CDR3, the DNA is TGTGCCTGGACCACCGGTAGGGACAGAAGAGGCTACACCTTC.